A selection of T cell receptor beta chains follows, all from one sample in a study of vaccination and CD4 T cells after COVID-19. TCRdb redid the calling of the PCR reads with MiXCR, one entry per CDR3 protein. The sample has some 15,000 distinct CDR3 sequences, 42% seen once. The antigens of these receptors remain unknown. Sequences were obtained from cultured CD4+ T cells from blood. These receptors were taken from a human donor with COVID-19. CDR3s include the opening cysteine and the closing phenylalanine or tryptophan. The order of the fields is J gene, D gene, V gene, clone size, CDR3 DNA, CDR3 protein. D genes are given only for firm matches. Some rows have no size entry. The others give once, few or many, or a class for an expanded clone.

j_call: TRBJ2-5
d_call: TRBD2
v_call: TRBV25-1
clone_size: -
cdr3_nt: TGTGCCAGCAGTGGCTGGACTAGCCTCAGAGAGACCCAGTACTTC
cdr3_aa: CASSGWTSLRETQYF

j_call: TRBJ1-3
d_call: -
v_call: TRBV6-2/TRBV6-3
clone_size: few
cdr3_nt: TGTGCCAGCAGTTACTCCGGATCCGTCTCTGGAAACACCATATATTTT
cdr3_aa: CASSYSGSVSGNTIYF

j_call: TRBJ2-7
d_call: TRBD2
v_call: TRBV20-1
clone_size: -
cdr3_nt: TGCAGTGCTAGAGATCTAGCGGGGGGGTGGGAGCAGTACTTC
cdr3_aa: CSARDLAGGWEQYF

j_call: TRBJ2-7
d_call: -
v_call: TRBV7-2
clone_size: -
cdr3_nt: TGTGCCAGCAGCCCACAACAGGGCCCCTCCTACGAGCAGTACTTC
cdr3_aa: CASSPQQGPSYEQYF

j_call: TRBJ2-6
d_call: -
v_call: TRBV27
clone_size: -
cdr3_nt: TGTGCCAGCAGTCACCCTGGGGCCAACGTCCTGACTTTC
cdr3_aa: CASSHPGANVLTF

j_call: TRBJ2-2
d_call: -
v_call: TRBV7-3
clone_size: -
cdr3_nt: TGTGCCAGCAGCCTTCCCCCCGGGGAGCTGTTTTTT
cdr3_aa: CASSLPPGELFF

j_call: TRBJ1-1
d_call: TRBD1
v_call: TRBV19
clone_size: -
cdr3_nt: TGTGCCAGTAGTGTTAAGACAGGGAGGGGGAACACTGAAGCTTTCTTT
cdr3_aa: CASSVKTGRGNTEAFF

j_call: TRBJ1-2
d_call: TRBD1
v_call: TRBV12-5
clone_size: -
cdr3_nt: TGTGCTAGTGGTTTCGACAGGGCCTATGGCTACACCTTC
cdr3_aa: CASGFDRAYGYTF

j_call: TRBJ1-2
d_call: TRBD1
v_call: TRBV19
clone_size: -
cdr3_nt: TGTGCCAGTAGTTTACGACAGGGATCGACATTATATGGCTACACCTTC
cdr3_aa: CASSLRQGSTLYGYTF

j_call: TRBJ1-2
d_call: TRBD1
v_call: TRBV12-3/TRBV12-4
clone_size: -
cdr3_nt: TGTGCCAGCAAGGGGGGACAGGGGGCTTATGGCTACACCTTC
cdr3_aa: CASKGGQGAYGYTF

j_call: TRBJ2-5
d_call: TRBD2
v_call: TRBV7-6
clone_size: -
cdr3_nt: TGTGCCAGCAGCTTAGTTCCTAGCGGGGGGGCAGAGACTCAGTACTTC
cdr3_aa: CASSLVPSGGAETQYF

j_call: TRBJ1-6
d_call: -
v_call: TRBV30
clone_size: few
cdr3_nt: TGTGCCTGGAGTGTGCTTAGCTCCTATAATTCACCCCTCCACTTT
cdr3_aa: CAWSVLSSYNSPLHF

j_call: TRBJ2-5
d_call: -
v_call: TRBV7-2
clone_size: -
cdr3_nt: TGTGCCAGCAGCCCAGAAGGGGCTAGCAAGGAGACCCAGTACTTC
cdr3_aa: CASSPEGASKETQYF

j_call: TRBJ2-1
d_call: TRBD1
v_call: TRBV7-2
clone_size: -
cdr3_nt: TGTGCCAGCAGCCAGCGACAGGGGGACACCTACAATGAGCAGTTCTTC
cdr3_aa: CASSQRQGDTYNEQFF

j_call: TRBJ2-1
d_call: TRBD2
v_call: TRBV5-1
clone_size: -
cdr3_nt: TGCGCCAGCAACCGTTTTCCGGGACTAGAAGCCGGGAGCTCCTACAATGAGCAGTTCTTC
cdr3_aa: CASNRFPGLEAGSSYNEQFF

j_call: TRBJ2-3
d_call: TRBD2
v_call: TRBV4-2
clone_size: -
cdr3_nt: TGTGCCAGCAGCCGCACTAGCGTGGCAGATACGCAGTATTTT
cdr3_aa: CASSRTSVADTQYF

j_call: TRBJ1-1
d_call: TRBD1
v_call: TRBV10-3
clone_size: -
cdr3_nt: TGTGCCATCAGTGCCGACAGGGCGACTGAAGCTTTCTTT
cdr3_aa: CAISADRATEAFF

j_call: TRBJ2-5
d_call: TRBD2
v_call: TRBV19
clone_size: -
cdr3_nt: TGTGCCAGTAGCCCAGCGGGGTTGGTCAGGGAGACCCAGTACTTC
cdr3_aa: CASSPAGLVRETQYF

j_call: TRBJ1-6
d_call: -
v_call: TRBV12-3/TRBV12-4
clone_size: once
cdr3_nt: TGTGCCAGCAGTTTAGGGGGGGATTCACCCCTCCACTTT
cdr3_aa: CASSLGGDSPLHF

j_call: TRBJ2-7
d_call: TRBD1
v_call: TRBV12-3/TRBV12-4
clone_size: -
cdr3_nt: TGTGCCAGCAGACAACAGGGGGCCTACGAGCAGTACTTC
cdr3_aa: CASRQQGAYEQYF

j_call: TRBJ1-6
d_call: -
v_call: TRBV2
clone_size: -
cdr3_nt: TGTGCCAGCAAGGGGTGGGCAGGGGAATCACCCCTCCACTTT
cdr3_aa: CASKGWAGESPLHF

j_call: TRBJ2-2
d_call: TRBD1
v_call: TRBV10-3
clone_size: -
cdr3_nt: TGTGCCATCGGTACCGGGACAGGGGGGAACACCGGGGAGCTGTTTTTT
cdr3_aa: CAIGTGTGGNTGELFF

j_call: TRBJ2-3
d_call: -
v_call: TRBV12-3/TRBV12-4
clone_size: -
cdr3_nt: TGTGCCAGCAGGAAGGGGGGGGGCACAGATACGCAGTATTTT
cdr3_aa: CASRKGGGTDTQYF

j_call: TRBJ1-2
d_call: TRBD1
v_call: TRBV30
clone_size: -
cdr3_nt: TGTGCCTGGAGTCAAGACAGGGCTTATGGCTACACCTTC
cdr3_aa: CAWSQDRAYGYTF

j_call: TRBJ2-3
d_call: TRBD2
v_call: TRBV6-1
clone_size: -
cdr3_nt: TGTGCCAGCATGGGGGCGGGGGGGCGCGGAGATACGCAGTATTTT
cdr3_aa: CASMGAGGRGDTQYF

j_call: TRBJ1-2
d_call: -
v_call: TRBV2
clone_size: few
cdr3_nt: TGTGCCAGCAGTGAAGTCGGGGATCCTTTGATGGGCTACACCTTC
cdr3_aa: CASSEVGDPLMGYTF

j_call: TRBJ2-3
d_call: TRBD2
v_call: TRBV7-2
clone_size: few
cdr3_nt: TGTGCCAGCAGCGTGACTAGCGGGGGCAACACAGATACGCAGTATTTT
cdr3_aa: CASSVTSGGNTDTQYF

j_call: TRBJ1-5
d_call: -
v_call: TRBV20-1
clone_size: -
cdr3_nt: TGCAGTGCTACCGGGACACATCAGCCCCAGCATTTT
cdr3_aa: CSATGTHQPQHF

j_call: TRBJ2-1
d_call: TRBD1
v_call: TRBV5-8
clone_size: -
cdr3_nt: TGTGCCAGCAGCTTACAGTTTCGGGGACAGGGGGCGGTTAATGAGCAGTTCTTC
cdr3_aa: CASSLQFRGQGAVNEQFF

j_call: TRBJ1-6
d_call: -
v_call: TRBV4-1
clone_size: -
cdr3_nt: TGCGCCAGCAGCCAAGGCCCAGCCCATAATTCACCCCTCCACTTT
cdr3_aa: CASSQGPAHNSPLHF

j_call: TRBJ1-6
d_call: -
v_call: TRBV7-2
clone_size: medium-sized
cdr3_nt: TGTGCCAGCAGCTTAGCTCAGGCCGGGGGGAATTCACCCCTCCACTTT
cdr3_aa: CASSLAQAGGNSPLHF

j_call: TRBJ2-5
d_call: TRBD2
v_call: TRBV20-1
clone_size: few
cdr3_nt: TGCAGTGCTGACTCTGGGGGGGTTTTTCAAGAGACCCAGTACTTC
cdr3_aa: CSADSGGVFQETQYF

j_call: TRBJ1-2
d_call: TRBD1
v_call: TRBV7-8
clone_size: -
cdr3_nt: TGTGCCAGCAGCTTGGTGGAAGGGGGCACCTATGGCTACACCTTC
cdr3_aa: CASSLVEGGTYGYTF

j_call: TRBJ2-6
d_call: TRBD1
v_call: TRBV6-1
clone_size: -
cdr3_nt: TGTGCCTGTCTGGCGGGACAGGGGACCGGGGCCAACGTCCTGACTTTC
cdr3_aa: CACLAGQGTGANVLTF

j_call: TRBJ2-3
d_call: -
v_call: TRBV15
clone_size: once
cdr3_nt: TGTGCCACCAGCAGCCCCTCGGGTCAGCAGTATTTT
cdr3_aa: CATSSPSGQQYF

j_call: TRBJ1-5
d_call: -
v_call: TRBV7-9
clone_size: -
cdr3_nt: TGTGCCAGCAGCTTAGCCCCGCGTCAGCCCCAGCATTTT
cdr3_aa: CASSLAPRQPQHF

j_call: TRBJ2-2
d_call: -
v_call: TRBV10-1
clone_size: -
cdr3_nt: TGCGCCAGCAGTGAGAGGAGTACGGGTACCGGGGAGCTGTTTTTT
cdr3_aa: CASSERSTGTGELFF

j_call: TRBJ1-3
d_call: TRBD1
v_call: TRBV20-1
clone_size: -
cdr3_nt: TGCAGTGCCCGCACGACAGGGTTTACTGGAAACACCATATATTTT
cdr3_aa: CSARTTGFTGNTIYF

j_call: TRBJ2-5
d_call: TRBD2
v_call: TRBV27
clone_size: -
cdr3_nt: TGTGCCAGCAGTTTGGCGGGGGGGCGGGAGACCCAGTACTTC
cdr3_aa: CASSLAGGRETQYF

j_call: TRBJ2-5
d_call: TRBD2
v_call: TRBV20-1
clone_size: -
cdr3_nt: TGCAGCGGGAAGGGACTAGCGGAGTGGGAGACCCAGTACTTC
cdr3_aa: CSGKGLAEWETQYF

j_call: TRBJ2-5
d_call: -
v_call: TRBV11-2
clone_size: -
cdr3_nt: TGTGCCAGCAGCTTGGAGAAGACCCAGTACTTC
cdr3_aa: CASSLEKTQYF

j_call: TRBJ1-1
d_call: -
v_call: TRBV20-1
clone_size: -
cdr3_nt: TGCAGTGCTAGTAAGGGGCTCGGCACTGAAGCTTTCTTT
cdr3_aa: CSASKGLGTEAFF

j_call: TRBJ2-1
d_call: TRBD2
v_call: TRBV20-1
clone_size: -
cdr3_nt: TGCAGTGCTCTGGGGGGGGGTTGGGACAATGAGCAGTTCTTC
cdr3_aa: CSALGGGWDNEQFF

j_call: TRBJ1-6
d_call: -
v_call: TRBV7-2
clone_size: -
cdr3_nt: TGTGCCAGCTCCCGGGGGGTCTCCTATAATTCACCCCTCCACTTT
cdr3_aa: CASSRGVSYNSPLHF

j_call: TRBJ2-3
d_call: -
v_call: TRBV11-2
clone_size: -
cdr3_nt: TGTGCCAGCAGCTTATGGGGGCGGGGGAGCACAGATACGCAGTATTTT
cdr3_aa: CASSLWGRGSTDTQYF

j_call: TRBJ2-7
d_call: TRBD2
v_call: TRBV19
clone_size: -
cdr3_nt: TGTGCCAGTAGTAGAGTAGCGGGGTTGTACGAGCAGTACTTC
cdr3_aa: CASSRVAGLYEQYF

j_call: TRBJ2-5
d_call: TRBD1
v_call: TRBV20-1
clone_size: -
cdr3_nt: TGCAGTGCTGCCCAGGGGGCCCGGGAGACCCAGTACTTC
cdr3_aa: CSAAQGARETQYF

j_call: TRBJ1-2
d_call: TRBD1
v_call: TRBV7-9
clone_size: -
cdr3_nt: TGTGCCAGCAGCGCGGACAGGGATAACTATGGCTACACCTTC
cdr3_aa: CASSADRDNYGYTF

j_call: TRBJ1-2
d_call: TRBD1
v_call: TRBV7-9
clone_size: -
cdr3_nt: TGTGCCAGCAGCCTAACGACAGGGATAGATGGCTACACCTTC
cdr3_aa: CASSLTTGIDGYTF

j_call: TRBJ2-7
d_call: -
v_call: TRBV15
clone_size: few
cdr3_nt: TGTGCCACCAGCATCCTCGTTAGGACAGCGGGCGAGCAGTACTTC
cdr3_aa: CATSILVRTAGEQYF

j_call: TRBJ1-1
d_call: -
v_call: TRBV7-3
clone_size: -
cdr3_nt: TGTGCCAGCAGCCGATCTTTGCAGGGCAGTGAAGCTTTCTTT
cdr3_aa: CASSRSLQGSEAFF

j_call: TRBJ1-2
d_call: -
v_call: TRBV29-1
clone_size: -
cdr3_nt: TGCAGCGTTGACCACTATGGCTACACCTTC
cdr3_aa: CSVDHYGYTF

j_call: TRBJ2-5
d_call: -
v_call: TRBV7-2
clone_size: -
cdr3_nt: TGTGCCAGCAGCGCCGGACTGATCCAAGAGACCCAGTACTTC
cdr3_aa: CASSAGLIQETQYF

j_call: TRBJ2-7
d_call: -
v_call: TRBV11-3
clone_size: -
cdr3_nt: TGTGCCAGCAGCTTATCCCCTCAACCGGGCTACGAGCAGTACTTC
cdr3_aa: CASSLSPQPGYEQYF

j_call: TRBJ1-1
d_call: TRBD1
v_call: TRBV29-1
clone_size: -
cdr3_nt: TGCAGCGTTACAGGGGACATGAACACTGAAGCTTTCTTT
cdr3_aa: CSVTGDMNTEAFF

j_call: TRBJ1-2
d_call: -
v_call: TRBV7-2
clone_size: few
cdr3_nt: TGTGCCAGCAGCTTGGTTATGAACTATGGCTACACCTTC
cdr3_aa: CASSLVMNYGYTF

j_call: TRBJ1-2
d_call: -
v_call: TRBV7-9
clone_size: -
cdr3_nt: TGTGCCAGCAGCTTAATCGGGACGGCCGAGGGAGGCTACACCTTC
cdr3_aa: CASSLIGTAEGGYTF

j_call: TRBJ1-4
d_call: -
v_call: TRBV10-3
clone_size: -
cdr3_nt: TGTGCCATCAGTGCAGGTCCAACTAATGAAAAACTGTTTTTT
cdr3_aa: CAISAGPTNEKLFF